The 5 T cell receptor beta chains below come from one sample, sequenced in a study of cytomegalovirus exposure and HLA in healthy donors. Vbeta (60) and Jbeta (13) primers were used in the PCR. Method: immunoSEQ multiplex PCR; TCRdb's copy keeps in-frame clones and lacks some. The sample has about 100,000 clones; about 75% are singletons. Sample: PBMCs. The source of these receptors is a middle-aged man in good health and CMV-seropositive.

V and J are TRBV5-1 and TRBJ2-7; 7 positions agree with TRBD1. Germline CDR1 SGHRS, CDR2 YFSETQ. J lost 6 bases, V lost 4 bases, and 7 bases had no gene match. This CDR3 has 13 amino acids. As DNA, the CDR3 is TGCGCCAGCAGCGCCATGACAGGGCGCGAGCAGTACTTC. Its protein is CASSAMTGREQYF.

The chain is built from TRBV27 and TRBJ2-7, with D maybe TRBD1 (6 bases). Trimming took off 5 bases at V and 2 bases at J, with 16 bases between the two ends. The CDR3 loop spans 15 amino acids. Germline CDR1 MNHEY, CDR2 SMNVEV (reference sequence). The CDR3 nucleotides are TGTGCCAGCAGTGCTTACGGACAGCGTACCTACGAGCAGTACTTC. Translation: CASSAYGQRTYEQYF.

The rearrangement uses TRBV7-6 and TRBJ2-4, with D perhaps matching TRBD2 (6 bases). The CDR3 sequence is 15 residues long. V lost 5 bases and J 8 bases, leaving 19 bases between the germline ends. Germline CDR1 and CDR2: SGHVS and FNYEAQ. CDR3 residues: CASSPVGGRRDIQYF. CDR3 DNA: TGTGCCAGCAGCCCGGTTGGGGGGAGGAGAGACATTCAGTACTTC.

This chain links TRBV7-8 with TRBJ1-5, with D tentatively TRBD1 (5 bases). Germline CDR1 is SGHVS and CDR2 is FQNEAQ. The CDR3 runs to 16 residues. V was cut by 5 bases and J by 0 bases, with 14 bases left in between. Here the CDR3 DNA reads TGTGCCAGCAGCCCCGCTCAGGGTTATAGCAATCAGCCCCAGCATTTT. Encoded protein: CASSPAQGYSNQPQHF.

The V gene is TRBV19, the J gene TRBJ2-2; TRBD1 matches at 10 bases. The germline gives CDR1 LNHDA, CDR2 SQIVND (reference sequence). J was trimmed by 2 bases and V by 5 bases; bases with no gene match: 2. There are 15 residues in the CDR3. The CDR3 coding sequence is TGTGCCAGTAGTTGGACAGGGGGTAACACCGGGGAGCTGTTTTTT. This gives the protein CASSWTGGNTGELFF.